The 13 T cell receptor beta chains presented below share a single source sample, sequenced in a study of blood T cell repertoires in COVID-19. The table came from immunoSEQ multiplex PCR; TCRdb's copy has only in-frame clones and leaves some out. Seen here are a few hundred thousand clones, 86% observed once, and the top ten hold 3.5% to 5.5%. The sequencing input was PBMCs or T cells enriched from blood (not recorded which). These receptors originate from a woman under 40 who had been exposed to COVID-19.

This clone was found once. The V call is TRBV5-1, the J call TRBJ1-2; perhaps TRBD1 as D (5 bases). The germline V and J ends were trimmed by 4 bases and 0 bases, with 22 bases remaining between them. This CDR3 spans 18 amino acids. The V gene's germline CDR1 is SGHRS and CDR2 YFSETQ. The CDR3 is CASSPRPPQGLANYGYTF. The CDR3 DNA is TGCGCCAGCAGCCCACGCCCCCCGCAGGGATTAGCTAACTATGGCTACACCTTC.

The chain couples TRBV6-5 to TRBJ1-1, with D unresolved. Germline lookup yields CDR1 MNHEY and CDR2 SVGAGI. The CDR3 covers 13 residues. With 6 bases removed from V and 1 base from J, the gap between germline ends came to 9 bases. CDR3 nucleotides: TGTGCCAGCAGCCTAATCGGGAACACTGAAGCTTTCTTT. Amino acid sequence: CASSLIGNTEAFF.

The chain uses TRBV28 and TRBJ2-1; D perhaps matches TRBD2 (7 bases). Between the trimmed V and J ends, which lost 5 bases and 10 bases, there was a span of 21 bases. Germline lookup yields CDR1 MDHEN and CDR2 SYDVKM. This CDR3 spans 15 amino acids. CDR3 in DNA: TGTGCCAGCAGTCGACGGGGCGGGGGCGAGTGGGAGCAGTTCTTC. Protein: CASSRRGGGEWEQFF.

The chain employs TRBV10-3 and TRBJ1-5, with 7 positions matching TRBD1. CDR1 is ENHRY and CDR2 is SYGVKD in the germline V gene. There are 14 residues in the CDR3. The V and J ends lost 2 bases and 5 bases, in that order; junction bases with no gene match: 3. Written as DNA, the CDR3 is TGTGCCATCAGTGAGGGACAGGCTGATCAGCCCCAGCATTTT. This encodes CAISEGQADQPQHF.

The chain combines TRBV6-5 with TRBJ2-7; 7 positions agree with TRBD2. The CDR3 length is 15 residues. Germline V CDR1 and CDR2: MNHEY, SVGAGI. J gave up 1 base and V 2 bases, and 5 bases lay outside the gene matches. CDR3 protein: CASSYLGGGSYEQYF. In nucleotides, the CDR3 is TGTGCCAGCAGTTACCTGGGCGGGGGATCCTACGAGCAGTACTTC.

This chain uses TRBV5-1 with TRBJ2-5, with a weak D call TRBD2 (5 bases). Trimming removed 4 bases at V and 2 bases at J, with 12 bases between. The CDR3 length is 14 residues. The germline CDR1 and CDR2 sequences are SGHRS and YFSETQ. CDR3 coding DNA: TGCGCCAGCAGCCCGGGTGGGAGACAAGAGACCCAGTACTTC. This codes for CASSPGGRQETQYF. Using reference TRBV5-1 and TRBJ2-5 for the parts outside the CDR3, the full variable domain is KAGVTQTPRYLIKTRGQQVTLSCSPISGHRSVSWYQQTPGQGLQFLFEYFSETQRNKGNFPGRFSGRQFSNSRSEMNVSTLELGDSALYLCASSPGGRQETQYFGPGTRLLVL.

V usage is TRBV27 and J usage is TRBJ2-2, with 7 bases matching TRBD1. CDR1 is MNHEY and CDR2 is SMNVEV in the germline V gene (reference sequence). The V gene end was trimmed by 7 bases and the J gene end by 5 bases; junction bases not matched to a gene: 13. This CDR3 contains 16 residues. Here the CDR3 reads CASTANRDSLTGELFF. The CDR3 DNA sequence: TGTGCCAGCACCGCTAACCGGGACAGTCTTACCGGGGAGCTGTTTTTT.

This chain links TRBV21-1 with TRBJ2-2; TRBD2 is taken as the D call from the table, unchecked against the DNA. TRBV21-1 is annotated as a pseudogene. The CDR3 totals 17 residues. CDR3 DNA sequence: TGTGCCAGCAGCCCCCGGCCGGGGAAACCGGGGACCGGGGAGCTGTTTTTT. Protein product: CASSPRPGKPGTGELFF.

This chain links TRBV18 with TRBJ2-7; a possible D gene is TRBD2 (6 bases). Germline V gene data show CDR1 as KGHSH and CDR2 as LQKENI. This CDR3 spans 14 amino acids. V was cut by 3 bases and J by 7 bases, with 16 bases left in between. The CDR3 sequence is CASSPRDEGVEQYF. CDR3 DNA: TGTGCCAGCTCACCGCGGGACGAAGGGGTTGAGCAGTACTTC.

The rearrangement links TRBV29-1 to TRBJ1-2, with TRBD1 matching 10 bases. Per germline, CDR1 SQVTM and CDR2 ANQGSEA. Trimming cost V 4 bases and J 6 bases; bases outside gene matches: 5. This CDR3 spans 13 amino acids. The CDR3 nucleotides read TGCAGCGTTGCGGGACAGGGGTTCGATGGCTACACCTTC. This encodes CSVAGQGFDGYTF. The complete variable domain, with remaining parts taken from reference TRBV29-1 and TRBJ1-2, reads SAVISQKPSRDICQRGTSLTIQCQVDSQVTMMFWYRQQPGQSLTLIATANQGSEATYESGFVIDKFPISRPNLTFSTLTVSNMSPEDSSIYLCSVAGQGFDGYTFGSGTRLTVV.

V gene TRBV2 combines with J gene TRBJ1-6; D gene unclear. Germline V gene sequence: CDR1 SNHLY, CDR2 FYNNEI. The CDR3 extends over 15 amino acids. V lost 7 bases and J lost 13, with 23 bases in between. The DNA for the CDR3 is TGTGCCAGCACTTACAGTAGACCCCCCCCCTGGCCCCTCCACTTT. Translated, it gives CASTYSRPPPWPLHF. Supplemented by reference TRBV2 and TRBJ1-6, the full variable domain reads EPEVTQTPSHQVTQMGQEVILRCVPISNHLYFYWYRQILGQKVEFLVSFYNNEISEKSEIFDDQFSVERPDGSNFTLKIRSTKLEDSAMYFCASTYSRPPPWPLHFGNGTRLTVT.

This CDR3 reads CSASDGAARTYNSPLHF. CDR3 DNA: TGCAGTGCTAGTGATGGAGCAGCGCGAACCTATAATTCACCCCTCCACTTT. The genes are TRBV20-1 and TRBJ1-6; D is unresolved. CDR3 size: 17 residues. The germline CDR1 and CDR2 sequences are DFQATT and SNEGSKA (reference sequence). Deletions cut 3 bases from V and 2 bases from J, with 17 bases between.

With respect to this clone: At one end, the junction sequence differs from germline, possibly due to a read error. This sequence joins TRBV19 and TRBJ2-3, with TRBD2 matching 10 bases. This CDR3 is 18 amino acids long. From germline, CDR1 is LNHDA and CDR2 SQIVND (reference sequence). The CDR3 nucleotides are TGTGCCAGTAGCATAGGTGGACCAAGCGGGGGGGCCGTGAATACGCAGTATTTT. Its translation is CASSIGGPSGGAVNTQYF.